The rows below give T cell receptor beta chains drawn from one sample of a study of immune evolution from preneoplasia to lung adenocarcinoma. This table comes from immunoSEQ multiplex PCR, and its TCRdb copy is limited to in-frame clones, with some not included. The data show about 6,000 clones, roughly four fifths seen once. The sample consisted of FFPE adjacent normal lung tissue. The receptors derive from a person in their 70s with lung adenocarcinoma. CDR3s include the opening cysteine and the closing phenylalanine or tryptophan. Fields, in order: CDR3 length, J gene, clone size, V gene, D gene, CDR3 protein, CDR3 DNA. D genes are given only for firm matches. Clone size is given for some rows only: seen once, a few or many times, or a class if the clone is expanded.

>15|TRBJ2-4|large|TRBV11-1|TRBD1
CASSPWGQSQNIQYF
TGTGCCAGCAGCCCGTGGGGACAGTCACAAAACATTCAGTACTTC
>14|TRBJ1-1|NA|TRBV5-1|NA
CASSLDGAHTEAFF
TGCGCCAGCAGCTTGGACGGGGCTCACACTGAAGCTTTCTTT
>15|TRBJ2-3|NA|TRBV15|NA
CATSRYRGGTDTQYF
TGTGCCACCAGCAGGTACAGAGGAGGCACAGATACGCAGTATTTT
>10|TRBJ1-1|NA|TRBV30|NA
CAWGVTEAFF
TGTGCCTGGGGGGTGACTGAAGCTTTCTTT
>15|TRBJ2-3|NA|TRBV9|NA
CASSVGPDYTDTQYF
TGTGCCAGCAGCGTAGGTCCGGACTACACAGATACGCAGTATTTT
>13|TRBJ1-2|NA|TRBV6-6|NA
CASSSKRTNGYTF
TGTGCCAGCAGCTCAAAGAGGACTAATGGCTACACCTTC
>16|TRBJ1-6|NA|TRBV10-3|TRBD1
CAISERGGQSNSPLHF
TGTGCCATCAGTGAGCGAGGGGGACAGTCAAATTCACCCCTCCACTTT
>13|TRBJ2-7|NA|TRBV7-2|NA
CASSPEPSGEQYF
TGTGCCAGCAGCCCAGAACCGTCCGGCGAGCAGTACTTC
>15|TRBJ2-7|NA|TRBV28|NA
CASSLEVFNSYEQYF
TGTGCCAGCAGTTTGGAGGTTTTTAATTCCTACGAGCAGTACTTC
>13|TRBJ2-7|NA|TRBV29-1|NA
CSVNREGVLEQYF
TGCAGCGTAAACAGGGAGGGGGTTCTCGAGCAGTACTTC
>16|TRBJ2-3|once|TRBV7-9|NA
CASSWGRRDFTDTQYF
TGTGCCAGCAGCTGGGGACGGAGGGATTTCACAGATACGCAGTATTTT
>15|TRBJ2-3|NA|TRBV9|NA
CASSRGAGLTDTQYF
TGTGCCAGCAGCAGGGGGGCGGGCCTCACAGATACGCAGTATTTT
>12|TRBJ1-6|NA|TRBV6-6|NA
CASSGANSPLHF
TGTGCCAGCAGTGGAGCTAATTCACCCCTCCACTTT
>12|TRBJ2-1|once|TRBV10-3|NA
CAISGDHNEQFF
TGTGCCATCAGTGGGGATCACAATGAGCAGTTCTTC
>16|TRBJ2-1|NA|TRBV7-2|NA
CASSSRESVIHNEQFF
TGTGCCAGCAGCTCCCGGGAGAGCGTAATCCACAATGAGCAGTTCTTC
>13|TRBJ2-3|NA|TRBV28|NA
CASSLGGQAYWYF
TGTGCCAGCAGTTTAGGGGGGCAGGCCTACTGGTATTTT
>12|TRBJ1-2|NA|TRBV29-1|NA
CSVDPANYGYTF
TGCAGCGTTGACCCAGCTAACTATGGCTACACCTTC
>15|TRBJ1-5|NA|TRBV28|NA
CASSFLGVLNQPQHF
TGTGCCAGCAGTTTTCTAGGGGTGTTAAATCAGCCCCAGCATTTT
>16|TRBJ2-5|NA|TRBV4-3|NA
CASSQVDGRGEETQYF
TGCGCCAGCAGCCAAGTTGATGGGAGAGGCGAAGAGACCCAGTACTTC
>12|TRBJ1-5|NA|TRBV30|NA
CAWSRANQPQHF
TGTGCCTGGAGTAGGGCCAATCAGCCCCAGCATTTT
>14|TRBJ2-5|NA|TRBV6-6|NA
CASSYLARWETQYF
TGTGCCAGCAGTTACTTAGCGAGATGGGAGACCCAGTACTTC
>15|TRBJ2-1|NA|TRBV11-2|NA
CASSPARFLQYEQFF
TGTGCCAGCAGCCCGGCGCGGTTTCTCCAATATGAGCAGTTCTTC
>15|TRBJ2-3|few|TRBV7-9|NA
CASSPGGVDLDTQYF
TGTGCCAGCAGCCCCGGTGGGGTCGACCTTGATACGCAGTATTTT